Listed below are T cell receptor beta chains from one sample, sequenced in a study of shared clonotypes between healthy human individuals. Method: immunoSEQ multiplex PCR; TCRdb's copy keeps in-frame clones and lacks some. The sample shows under 1 million clones, about 91% of them seen only once. The sequenced sample was naive CD8+ T cells sorted from blood. The source is a man aged 30-40 years in good health. CDR3s include the opening cysteine and the closing phenylalanine or tryptophan. A D gene is named only where the DNA matches it firmly. The listing skips clone size in some rows; elsewhere it reads once, few, many or a size class.

d_call: NA; clone_size: NA; j_call: TRBJ2-7; v_call: TRBV5-1; cdr3_aa: CASSFGGEQYF; cdr3_nt: TGCGCCAGCAGCTTCGGGGGCGAGCAGTACTTC
d_call: TRBD2; clone_size: NA; j_call: TRBJ2-1; v_call: TRBV10-3; cdr3_aa: CAISESASGVYNEQFF; cdr3_nt: TGTGCCATCAGTGAGTCAGCTAGCGGGGTCTACAATGAGCAGTTCTTC
d_call: NA; clone_size: NA; j_call: TRBJ1-4; v_call: TRBV7-3; cdr3_aa: CASSPGVRDDEKLFF; cdr3_nt: TGTGCCAGCAGCCCGGGGGTCAGGGATGATGAAAAACTGTTTTTT
d_call: TRBD2; clone_size: NA; j_call: TRBJ2-5; v_call: TRBV7-9; cdr3_aa: CASSSTLAGVWETQYF; cdr3_nt: TGTGCCAGCAGCTCCACCCTAGCGGGAGTCTGGGAGACCCAGTACTTC
d_call: NA; clone_size: NA; j_call: TRBJ2-3; v_call: TRBV9; cdr3_aa: CASSDTDTQYF; cdr3_nt: TGTGCCAGCAGCGACACAGATACGCAGTATTTT
d_call: NA; clone_size: NA; j_call: TRBJ1-4; v_call: TRBV27; cdr3_aa: CASSQGLSEKLFF; cdr3_nt: TGTGCCAGCAGTCAGGGACTTAGCGAAAAACTGTTTTTT
d_call: TRBD2; clone_size: NA; j_call: TRBJ2-1; v_call: TRBV2; cdr3_aa: CASGGLAGEDEQFF; cdr3_nt: TGTGCCAGCGGGGGACTAGCGGGAGAAGATGAGCAGTTCTTC
d_call: NA; clone_size: once; j_call: TRBJ1-1; v_call: TRBV11-2; cdr3_aa: CASSAKSLADTEAFF; cdr3_nt: TGTGCCAGCAGCGCGAAGTCCTTGGCAGACACTGAAGCTTTCTTT
d_call: TRBD2; clone_size: once; j_call: TRBJ2-7; v_call: TRBV7-9; cdr3_aa: CASSERDTNEQYF; cdr3_nt: TGTGCCAGCAGCGAGCGGGATACGAACGAGCAGTACTTC
d_call: NA; clone_size: NA; j_call: TRBJ2-3; v_call: TRBV9; cdr3_aa: CASSVGRGADTQYF; cdr3_nt: TGTGCCAGCAGCGTAGGGAGGGGGGCAGATACGCAGTATTTT
d_call: NA; clone_size: NA; j_call: TRBJ2-2; v_call: TRBV11-3; cdr3_aa: CASSLSAGLTNTGELFF; cdr3_nt: TGTGCCAGCAGCTTATCTGCTGGGCTCACGAACACCGGGGAGCTGTTTTTT
d_call: NA; clone_size: NA; j_call: TRBJ2-6; v_call: TRBV5-4; cdr3_aa: CASRATTRQSRANVLTF; cdr3_nt: TGTGCCAGCAGGGCAACCACCAGACAAAGTCGGGCCAACGTCCTGACTTTC
d_call: TRBD2; clone_size: NA; j_call: TRBJ2-7; v_call: TRBV11-2; cdr3_aa: CASSSTSGNDNEQYF; cdr3_nt: TGTGCCAGCAGCTCGACTAGCGGGAACGATAACGAGCAGTACTTC
d_call: NA; clone_size: NA; j_call: TRBJ2-4; v_call: TRBV10-2; cdr3_aa: CASSGLLAKNIQYF; cdr3_nt: TGCGCCAGCAGCGGATTGCTAGCCAAAAACATTCAGTACTTC
d_call: NA; clone_size: NA; j_call: TRBJ2-7; v_call: TRBV4-2; cdr3_aa: CASSQDVSYEQYF; cdr3_nt: TGTGCCAGCAGCCAAGACGTCTCCTACGAGCAGTACTTC
d_call: NA; clone_size: NA; j_call: TRBJ2-7; v_call: TRBV10-2; cdr3_aa: CASSERGSYEQYF; cdr3_nt: TGCGCCAGCAGTGAGCGGGGCTCCTACGAGCAGTACTTC
d_call: NA; clone_size: NA; j_call: TRBJ1-2; v_call: TRBV27; cdr3_aa: CASSLYSGFHGYTF; cdr3_nt: TGTGCCAGCAGTTTGTACTCGGGATTCCATGGCTACACCTTC
d_call: NA; clone_size: NA; j_call: TRBJ1-1; v_call: TRBV20-1; cdr3_aa: CSARDYTEAFF; cdr3_nt: TGCAGTGCTAGAGACTATACTGAAGCTTTCTTT
d_call: NA; clone_size: NA; j_call: TRBJ2-7; v_call: TRBV15; cdr3_aa: CATSHNSYEQYF; cdr3_nt: TGTGCCACCAGCCATAATTCCTACGAGCAGTACTTC
d_call: TRBD1; clone_size: NA; j_call: TRBJ2-7; v_call: TRBV5-8; cdr3_aa: CASSLTPGQGASEQYF; cdr3_nt: TGTGCCAGCAGCTTGACGCCGGGACAGGGGGCTTCCGAGCAGTACTTC
d_call: TRBD1; clone_size: few; j_call: TRBJ1-2; v_call: TRBV4-2; cdr3_aa: CASSPSQGVGGYGYTF; cdr3_nt: TGTGCCAGCAGCCCCTCCCAGGGGGTTGGGGGGTATGGCTACACCTTC
d_call: TRBD2; clone_size: NA; j_call: TRBJ2-7; v_call: TRBV7-6; cdr3_aa: CASSLSGGSDEQYF; cdr3_nt: TGTGCCAGCAGCTTATCCGGCGGGAGCGACGAGCAGTACTTC
d_call: TRBD2; clone_size: NA; j_call: TRBJ2-7; v_call: TRBV28; cdr3_aa: CASSLVAGASYEQYF; cdr3_nt: TGTGCCAGCAGTTTAGTAGCGGGAGCCTCCTACGAGCAGTACTTC
d_call: NA; clone_size: NA; j_call: TRBJ2-6; v_call: TRBV7-9; cdr3_aa: CASSLGGRGANVLTF; cdr3_nt: TGTGCCAGCAGCTTAGGAGGCCGTGGGGCCAACGTCCTGACTTTC
d_call: NA; clone_size: NA; j_call: TRBJ2-7; v_call: TRBV21-1; cdr3_aa: CASSANRGFCSYEQYF; cdr3_nt: TGTGCCAGCAGCGCAAACCGCGGGTTTTGCTCCTACGAGCAGTACTTC
d_call: TRBD2; clone_size: NA; j_call: TRBJ2-4; v_call: TRBV27; cdr3_aa: CASSFSSGSMGIQYF; cdr3_nt: TGTGCCAGCAGTTTCTCTAGCGGGAGTATGGGCATTCAGTACTTC
d_call: TRBD1; clone_size: NA; j_call: TRBJ1-4; v_call: TRBV4-1; cdr3_aa: CASSQEDQGAGPWHNEKLFF; cdr3_nt: TGCGCCAGCAGCCAAGAGGATCAGGGGGCCGGGCCGTGGCATAATGAAAAACTGTTTTTT
d_call: TRBD1; clone_size: NA; j_call: TRBJ1-5; v_call: TRBV10-2; cdr3_aa: CASSEARDSYQPQHF; cdr3_nt: TGCGCCAGCAGTGAGGCCCGGGACAGCTATCAGCCCCAGCATTTT
d_call: NA; clone_size: NA; j_call: TRBJ2-1; v_call: TRBV9; cdr3_aa: CASSARGPLGDDEQFF; cdr3_nt: TGTGCCAGCAGCGCCAGGGGCCCACTCGGGGATGATGAGCAGTTCTTC
d_call: NA; clone_size: NA; j_call: TRBJ2-5; v_call: TRBV7-9; cdr3_aa: CASSRGQETQYF; cdr3_nt: TGTGCCAGCAGCCGGGGCCAAGAGACCCAGTACTTC
d_call: TRBD1; clone_size: NA; j_call: TRBJ2-3; v_call: TRBV28; cdr3_aa: CASSFDGDRAQLSRDTDTQYF; cdr3_nt: TGTGCCAGCAGTTTCGACGGGGACAGGGCACAGCTCTCCCGGGACACAGATACGCAGTATTTT
d_call: NA; clone_size: NA; j_call: TRBJ1-2; v_call: TRBV2; cdr3_aa: CASMNSRSYYGYTF; cdr3_nt: TGTGCCAGCATGAACTCTCGGAGTTACTATGGCTACACCTTC
d_call: TRBD2; clone_size: NA; j_call: TRBJ2-1; v_call: TRBV2; cdr3_aa: CASRELLAGAYNEQFF; cdr3_nt: TGTGCCAGCAGGGAATTACTAGCGGGAGCCTACAATGAGCAGTTCTTC
d_call: TRBD1; clone_size: NA; j_call: TRBJ2-1; v_call: TRBV14; cdr3_aa: CASSHRTGGNEQFF; cdr3_nt: TGTGCCAGCAGCCACAGGACAGGGGGCAATGAGCAGTTCTTC
d_call: TRBD2; clone_size: NA; j_call: TRBJ2-7; v_call: TRBV7-9; cdr3_aa: CASTPTSGIYEQYF; cdr3_nt: TGTGCCAGCACGCCGACTAGCGGGATTTACGAGCAGTACTTC
d_call: NA; clone_size: NA; j_call: TRBJ2-7; v_call: TRBV27; cdr3_aa: CASSTGIEQYF; cdr3_nt: TGTGCCAGCAGCACAGGAATTGAGCAGTACTTC
d_call: TRBD1; clone_size: NA; j_call: TRBJ1-5; v_call: TRBV5-8; cdr3_aa: CASSDREGARQPQHF; cdr3_nt: TGTGCCAGCAGCGATCGGGAGGGGGCGAGACAGCCCCAGCATTTT
d_call: NA; clone_size: NA; j_call: TRBJ2-7; v_call: TRBV27; cdr3_aa: CASSLKRTYEQYF; cdr3_nt: TGTGCCAGCAGTTTAAAGAGAACCTACGAGCAGTACTTC
d_call: TRBD2; clone_size: once; j_call: TRBJ2-1; v_call: TRBV6-5; cdr3_aa: CASKGLATNEQFF; cdr3_nt: TGTGCCAGCAAAGGACTAGCGACCAATGAGCAGTTCTTC
d_call: TRBD2; clone_size: NA; j_call: TRBJ2-1; v_call: TRBV6-5; cdr3_aa: CASRDRLAGDEQFF; cdr3_nt: TGTGCCAGCAGAGATAGACTAGCGGGAGATGAGCAGTTCTTC
d_call: NA; clone_size: NA; j_call: TRBJ2-3; v_call: TRBV9; cdr3_aa: CASSVGTGADTQYF; cdr3_nt: TGTGCCAGCAGCGTAGGGACGGGAGCAGATACGCAGTATTTT
d_call: TRBD1; clone_size: NA; j_call: TRBJ2-5; v_call: TRBV18; cdr3_aa: CASSPEPGQGHETQYF; cdr3_nt: TGTGCCAGCTCACCCGAGCCGGGACAGGGGCACGAGACCCAGTACTTC
d_call: TRBD2; clone_size: NA; j_call: TRBJ2-1; v_call: TRBV28; cdr3_aa: CASVREGDRNEQFF; cdr3_nt: TGTGCCAGCGTGCGGGAGGGGGACCGCAATGAGCAGTTCTTC
d_call: TRBD1; clone_size: NA; j_call: TRBJ1-1; v_call: TRBV5-1; cdr3_aa: CASGYPGQGMNTEAFF; cdr3_nt: TGCGCCAGCGGCTATCCGGGACAGGGAATGAACACTGAAGCTTTCTTT
d_call: NA; clone_size: NA; j_call: TRBJ2-7; v_call: TRBV27; cdr3_aa: CASSPRLGRNEQYF; cdr3_nt: TGTGCCAGCAGTCCACGACTAGGTCGCAACGAGCAGTACTTC
d_call: TRBD2; clone_size: NA; j_call: TRBJ2-7; v_call: TRBV5-6; cdr3_aa: CASSKGLAGFLLYEQYF; cdr3_nt: TGTGCCAGCAGCAAGGGACTAGCGGGATTCCTTTTGTACGAGCAGTACTTC
d_call: NA; clone_size: NA; j_call: TRBJ1-1; v_call: TRBV25-1; cdr3_aa: CASSELEMNTEAFF; cdr3_nt: TGTGCCAGCAGTGAGCTAGAAATGAACACTGAAGCTTTCTTT
d_call: NA; clone_size: once; j_call: TRBJ2-2; v_call: TRBV27; cdr3_aa: CASSFLQPTSGELFF; cdr3_nt: TGTGCCAGCAGTTTTTTACAACCTACCAGCGGGGAGCTGTTTTTT
d_call: NA; clone_size: NA; j_call: TRBJ2-1; v_call: TRBV13; cdr3_aa: CASSPRSDMYEQFF; cdr3_nt: TGTGCCAGCAGCCCCCGATCTGACATGTATGAGCAGTTCTTC
d_call: NA; clone_size: NA; j_call: TRBJ1-1; v_call: TRBV5-6; cdr3_aa: CASSFPTGNTEAFF; cdr3_nt: TGTGCCAGCAGCTTTCCGACAGGGAACACTGAAGCTTTCTTT
d_call: NA; clone_size: NA; j_call: TRBJ2-5; v_call: TRBV5-5; cdr3_aa: CASSGRWAGETQYF; cdr3_nt: TGTGCCAGCAGCGGCAGGTGGGCGGGGGAGACCCAGTACTTC
d_call: NA; clone_size: NA; j_call: TRBJ1-1; v_call: TRBV7-9; cdr3_aa: CASSLASRGAFF; cdr3_nt: TGTGCCAGCAGCTTAGCATCCCGGGGAGCTTTCTTT
d_call: TRBD1; clone_size: NA; j_call: TRBJ2-5; v_call: TRBV27; cdr3_aa: CASSVEYRGRETQYF; cdr3_nt: TGTGCCAGCAGTGTAGAATACAGGGGTAGAGAGACCCAGTACTTC
d_call: NA; clone_size: few; j_call: TRBJ2-2; v_call: TRBV7-2; cdr3_aa: CASTKIPTTLNTGELFF; cdr3_nt: TGTGCCAGCACCAAGATCCCGACGACACTGAACACCGGGGAGCTGTTTTTT